The source of this TCR beta chain is a study of cytomegalovirus exposure and HLA in healthy donors. PCR primers comprised 60 Vbeta and 13 Jbeta primers. Produced via immunoSEQ multiplex PCR; TCRdb's table is partial and in-frame only. The data show roughly 120,000 clones, roughly 14% seen once. As for this clone: The antigen is undetermined.

Per germline, CDR1 MDHEN and CDR2 SYDVKM. The V gene end was trimmed by 5 bases and the J gene end by 13 bases; junction bases not matched to a gene: 9. The CDR3 is 13 residues long. General study points: Clonal expansion was found to be greater in HLA-associated TCR beta chains than in equally common others in a later analysis. In a later analysis, fewer than 20,000 TCR beta sequences were associated with HLA alleles at 0.05 false discovery rate.

The chain joins TRBV28 to TRBJ1-5, with TRBD1 identical over 9 bases. The TCR originated in a woman aged 18 to 35 in good health and CMV-seronegative. Source material: PBMCs. The CDR3 bases are TGTGCCAGCAGTCCCCCGGGGACAGGGACTCAGCATTTT. It encodes CASSPPGTGTQHF.